This TCR beta chain was sequenced for a study of blood T cell repertoires in COVID-19. Turning to the study itself: The analysed material was cDNA or gDNA that came from T cells, B-cell-depleted T cells, or PBMCs.

V lost 0 bases to trimming and J lost 4 bases; unmatched junction nucleotides: 6. This CDR3 spans 17 amino acids. Germline-derived CDR1 and CDR2 are LNHNV and YYDKDF (reference sequence). Original handling: Reference gene primer amplification yielded estimated nucleated cell counts. This table comes from immunoSEQ multiplex PCR, and its TCRdb copy is limited to in-frame clones, with some not included. Clone size and V and J calls were adopted from that table, with D and trimming inferred from the DNA. The top ten clones hold 5% of a sample with some 150,000 clones, approximately 80% of them seen once.

The clonotype comes from a woman in her fifties or sixties with acute or convalescent COVID-19. What was sequenced was peripheral blood. The chain links TRBV15 to TRBJ2-2, with 9 bases matching TRBD1. CDR3 loop: CATSRDKRQGGTGELFF. The CDR3 bases are TGTGCCACCAGCAGAGATAAGAGACAGGGGGGCACCGGGGAGCTGTTTTTT.